This T cell receptor (beta chain) was obtained from a study of blood T cell repertoires in COVID-19. Looking at the study overall: From T cells, B-cell-depleted T cells, or PBMCs came the material, which was cDNA or gDNA.

The ends lost 2 bases at V and 2 bases at J; junction bases unmatched: 5. CDR3 size: 16 residues. Per the germline V gene, CDR1 is MNHEY and CDR2 is SVGAGI. Authors' analysis steps: Amplification with reference gene primers provided the estimates of nucleated cell counts. Using immunoSEQ multiplex PCR, the repertoire was profiled, and TCRdb retains in-frame clones only, with some absent. V and J calls and clone size are those listed in that table; D and trimming were worked out from the DNA. The sample has fewer than 200,000 clones, roughly 82% seen once. Sequenced input: peripheral blood. This TCR was recovered from a woman aged 70-85 years with acute or convalescent COVID-19. This chain connects TRBV6-5 to TRBJ2-3; 9 bases are a match to TRBD2. In DNA form, the CDR3 reads TGTGCCAGCAGTTACGTCGGCGGGAGGGCCACAGATACGCAGTATTTT. Protein: CASSYVGGRATDTQYF.